The rows below give T cell receptor beta chains drawn from one sample of a study of post-analysis software for immune sequencing data. TCRdb called the PCR reads again in MiXCR, with one record for every CDR3 protein. Here the sample spans fewer than 900,000 distinct CDR3 sequences, around 46% being singletons. Sequences were obtained from blood. Receptors were obtained from a girl aged 10-17 years with multiple sclerosis. The CDR3 runs from the conserved cysteine through the conserved F or W. D genes are given only for firm matches. Where a row states a size, it is once, few, many or the class of an expanded clone; other rows omit it.

>TRBV6-5|15|few|TRBJ2-1|TRBD2
CASSSPSGTYNEQFF
TGTGCCAGCAGTTCCCCAAGCGGGACTTACAATGAGCAGTTCTTC
>TRBV12-5|16|few|TRBJ2-3|-
CASGTGTRIGGDTQYF
TGTGCTAGTGGAACCGGGACACGCATTGGCGGAGATACGCAGTATTTT
>TRBV7-9|15|-|TRBJ2-7|TRBD1
CASSFGTDLSYEQYF
TGTGCCAGCAGCTTCGGGACAGATCTCTCCTACGAGCAGTACTTC
>TRBV11-2|16|-|TRBJ2-3|TRBD2
CASSSLLAGRTDTQYF
TGTGCCAGCAGCTCCCTACTAGCGGGAAGGACAGATACGCAGTATTTT
>TRBV5-1|16|few|TRBJ2-7|TRBD1
CASSYKDRTDIYEQYF
TGCGCCAGCAGCTACAAGGACAGGACGGACATATACGAGCAGTACTTC
>TRBV12-3/TRBV12-4|13|-|TRBJ2-7|-
CASSPATPYEQYF
TGTGCCAGCAGTCCCGCAACCCCCTACGAGCAGTACTTC
>TRBV29-1|14|few|TRBJ2-1|-
CSVESYRSYNEQFF
TGCAGCGTTGAGTCTTACCGCTCCTACAATGAGCAGTTCTTC
>TRBV20-1|15|-|TRBJ2-6|-
CSAVEAVSGANVLTF
TGCAGTGCTGTCGAAGCGGTCTCTGGGGCCAACGTCCTGACTTTC
>TRBV20-1|13|few|TRBJ2-7|TRBD2
CSAVTSGINEQYF
TGCAGTGCCGTGACTAGCGGGATCAACGAGCAGTACTTC
>TRBV15|17|-|TRBJ2-3|TRBD2
CATSRSGLAGAADTQYF
TGTGCCACCAGCAGATCCGGACTAGCGGGAGCGGCAGATACGCAGTATTTT